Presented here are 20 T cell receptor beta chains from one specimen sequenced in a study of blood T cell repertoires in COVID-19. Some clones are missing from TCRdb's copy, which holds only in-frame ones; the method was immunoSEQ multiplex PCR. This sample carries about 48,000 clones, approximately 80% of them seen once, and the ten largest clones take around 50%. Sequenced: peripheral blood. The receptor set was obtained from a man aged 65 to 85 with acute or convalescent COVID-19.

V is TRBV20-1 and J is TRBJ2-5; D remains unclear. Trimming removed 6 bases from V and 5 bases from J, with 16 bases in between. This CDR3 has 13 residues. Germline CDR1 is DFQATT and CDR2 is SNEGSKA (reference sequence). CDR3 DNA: TGCAGTGCCAGTCCAACGGTCCCGGAGACCCAGTACTTC. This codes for CSASPTVPETQYF.

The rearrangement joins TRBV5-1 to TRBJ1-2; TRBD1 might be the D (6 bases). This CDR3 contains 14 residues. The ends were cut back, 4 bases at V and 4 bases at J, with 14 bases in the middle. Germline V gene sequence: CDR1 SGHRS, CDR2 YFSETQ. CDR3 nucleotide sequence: TGCGCCAGCAGCCCGGGACAATCTGGCTATGGCTACACCTTC. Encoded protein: CASSPGQSGYGYTF.

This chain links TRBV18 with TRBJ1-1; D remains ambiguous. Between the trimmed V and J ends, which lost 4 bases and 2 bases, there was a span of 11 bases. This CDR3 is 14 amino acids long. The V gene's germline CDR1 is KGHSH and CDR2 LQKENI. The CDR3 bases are TGTGCCAGCTCACAGTTCGGGGAAAACACTGAAGCTTTCTTT. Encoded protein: CASSQFGENTEAFF.

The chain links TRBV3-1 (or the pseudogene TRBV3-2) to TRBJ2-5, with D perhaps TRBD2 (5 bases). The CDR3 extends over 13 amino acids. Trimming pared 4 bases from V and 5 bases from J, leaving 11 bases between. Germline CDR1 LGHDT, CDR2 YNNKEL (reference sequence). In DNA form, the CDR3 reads TGTGCCAGCAGCCCCCCCGGGGTGGAGACCCAGTACTTC. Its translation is CASSPPGVETQYF.

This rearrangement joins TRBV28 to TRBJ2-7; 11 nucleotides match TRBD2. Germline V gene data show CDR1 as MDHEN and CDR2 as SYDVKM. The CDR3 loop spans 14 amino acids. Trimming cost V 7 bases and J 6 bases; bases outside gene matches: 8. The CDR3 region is CASNRLAGGSEQYF. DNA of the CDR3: TGTGCCAGCAACCGGCTAGCGGGAGGATCCGAGCAGTACTTC.

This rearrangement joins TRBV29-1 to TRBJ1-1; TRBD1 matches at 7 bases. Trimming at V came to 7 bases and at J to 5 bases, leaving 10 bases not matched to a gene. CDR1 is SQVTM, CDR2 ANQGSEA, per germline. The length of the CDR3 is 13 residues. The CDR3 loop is CSARTGDGTEAFF. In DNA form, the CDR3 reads TGCAGCGCAAGGACAGGCGACGGAACTGAAGCTTTCTTT.

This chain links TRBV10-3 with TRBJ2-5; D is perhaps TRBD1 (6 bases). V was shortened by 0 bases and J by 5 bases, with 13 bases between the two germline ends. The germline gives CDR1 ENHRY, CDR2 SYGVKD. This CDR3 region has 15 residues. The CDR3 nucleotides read TGTGCCATCAGTGAGTCAAGGACAGCGGACGAGACCCAGTACTTC. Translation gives CAISESRTADETQYF.

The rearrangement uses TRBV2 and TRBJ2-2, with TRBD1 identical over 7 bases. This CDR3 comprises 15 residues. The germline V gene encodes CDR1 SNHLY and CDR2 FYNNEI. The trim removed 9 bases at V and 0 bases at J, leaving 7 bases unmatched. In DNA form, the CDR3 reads TGTGCCAGTCAACCCGGGACAGCGAACACCGGGGAGCTGTTTTTT. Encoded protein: CASQPGTANTGELFF.

The CDR3 coding sequence is TGTGCCAGCAGCGTGACAGGGGTCCAAGAGACCCAGTACTTC. Its translation: CASSVTGVQETQYF. The rearrangement links TRBV9 to TRBJ2-5; 8 bases match TRBD1. Germline V gives CDR1 SGDLS, CDR2 YYNGEE. V trimming: 2 bases; J trimming: 1 base; junction bases outside the gene matches: 1. The CDR3 length is 14 residues.

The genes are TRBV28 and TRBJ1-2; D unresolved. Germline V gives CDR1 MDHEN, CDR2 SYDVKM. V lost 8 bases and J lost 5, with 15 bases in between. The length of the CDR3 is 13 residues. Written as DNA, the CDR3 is TGTGCCAGCGGTGACACCCTTCGATATGGCTACACCTTC. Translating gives CASGDTLRYGYTF.

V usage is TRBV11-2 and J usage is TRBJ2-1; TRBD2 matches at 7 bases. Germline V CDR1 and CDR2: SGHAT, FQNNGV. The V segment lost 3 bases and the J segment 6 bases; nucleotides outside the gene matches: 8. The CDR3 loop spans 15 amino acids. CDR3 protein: CASSFDSGRFNEQFF. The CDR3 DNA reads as TGTGCCAGCAGCTTCGATAGCGGGCGTTTCAATGAGCAGTTCTTC.

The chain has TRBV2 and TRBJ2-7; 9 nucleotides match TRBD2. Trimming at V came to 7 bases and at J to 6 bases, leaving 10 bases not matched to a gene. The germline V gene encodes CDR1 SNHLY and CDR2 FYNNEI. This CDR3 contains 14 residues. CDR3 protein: CASNRELAGGEQYF. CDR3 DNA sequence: TGTGCCAGCAACAGGGAACTAGCGGGCGGCGAGCAGTACTTC.

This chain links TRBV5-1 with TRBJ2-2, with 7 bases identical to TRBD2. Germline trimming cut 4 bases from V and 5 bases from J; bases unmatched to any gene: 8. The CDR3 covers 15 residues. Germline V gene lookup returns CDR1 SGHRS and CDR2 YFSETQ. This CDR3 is CASSAATGGTGELFF. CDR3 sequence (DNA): TGCGCCAGCAGCGCAGCTACCGGGGGGACCGGGGAGCTGTTTTTT.

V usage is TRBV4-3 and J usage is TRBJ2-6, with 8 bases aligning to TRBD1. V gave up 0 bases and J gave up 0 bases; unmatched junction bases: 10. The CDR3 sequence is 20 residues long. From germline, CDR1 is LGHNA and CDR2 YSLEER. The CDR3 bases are TGCGCCAGCAGCCAAGATCATCAGGGGGCCTACAGCTCTGGGGCCAACGTCCTGACTTTC. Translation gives CASSQDHQGAYSSGANVLTF.

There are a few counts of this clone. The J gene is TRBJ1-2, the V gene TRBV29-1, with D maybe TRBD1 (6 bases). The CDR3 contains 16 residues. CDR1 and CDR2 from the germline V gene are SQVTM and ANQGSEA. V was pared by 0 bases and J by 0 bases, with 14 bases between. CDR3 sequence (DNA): TGCAGCGTTGAAGATCTCCGGGACATCACTAACTATGGCTACACCTTC. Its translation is CSVEDLRDITNYGYTF.

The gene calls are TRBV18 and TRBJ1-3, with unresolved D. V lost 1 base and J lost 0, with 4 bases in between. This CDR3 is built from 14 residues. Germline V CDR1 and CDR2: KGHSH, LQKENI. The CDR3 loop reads CASSPRSSGNTIYF. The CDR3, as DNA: TGTGCCAGCTCACCACGCAGCTCTGGAAACACCATATATTTT. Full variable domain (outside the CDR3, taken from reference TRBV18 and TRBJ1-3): NAGVMQNPRHLVRRRGQEARLRCSPMKGHSHVYWYRQLPEEGLKFMVYLQKENIIDESGMPKERFSAEFPKEGPSILRIQQVVRGDSAAYFCASSPRSSGNTIYFGEGSWLTVV.

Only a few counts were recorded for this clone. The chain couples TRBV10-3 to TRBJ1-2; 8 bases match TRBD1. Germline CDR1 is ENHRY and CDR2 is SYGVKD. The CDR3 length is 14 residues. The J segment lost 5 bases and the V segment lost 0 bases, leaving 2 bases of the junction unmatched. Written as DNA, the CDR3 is TGTGCCATCAGTGAGTCGGGACAGGCTTATGGCTACACCTTC. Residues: CAISESGQAYGYTF.

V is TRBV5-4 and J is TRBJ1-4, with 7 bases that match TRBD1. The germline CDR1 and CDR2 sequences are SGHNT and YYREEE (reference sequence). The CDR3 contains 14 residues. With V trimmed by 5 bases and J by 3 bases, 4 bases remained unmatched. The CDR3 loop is CASRPQGPNEKLFF. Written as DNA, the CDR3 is TGTGCCAGCAGACCACAGGGGCCTAATGAAAAACTGTTTTTT.

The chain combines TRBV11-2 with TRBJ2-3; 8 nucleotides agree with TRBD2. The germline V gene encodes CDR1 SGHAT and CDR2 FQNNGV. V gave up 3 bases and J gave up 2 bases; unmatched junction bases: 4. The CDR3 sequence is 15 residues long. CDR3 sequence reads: CASSFRGGYTDTQYF. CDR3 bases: TGTGCCAGCAGCTTTCGGGGGGGCTACACAGATACGCAGTATTTT.

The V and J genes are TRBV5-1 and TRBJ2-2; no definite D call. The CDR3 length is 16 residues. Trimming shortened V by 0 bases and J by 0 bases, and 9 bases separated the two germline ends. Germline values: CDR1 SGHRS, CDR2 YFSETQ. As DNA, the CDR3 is TGCGCCAGCAGCTTGGCAGGCTACGCGAACACCGGGGAGCTGTTTTTT. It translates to CASSLAGYANTGELFF.